The 6 T cell receptor beta chains below all came from one sample that was sequenced in a study of technical replicates of blood from a few donors. Assay used: immunoSEQ multiplex PCR; TCRdb lists only in-frame clones, some missing. The sample holds 85,000 to 100,000 clones, 95% seen once. Sample: T cells isolated from PBMCs. All receptors derive from a human donor in good health.

The chain has TRBV6-1 and TRBJ2-1, with no clear D. This CDR3 has 11 amino acids. V lost 2 bases and J 10 bases, leaving 6 bases between the germline ends. The germline CDR1 and CDR2 sequences are MNHNS and SASEGT. The CDR3 here is CASSEPVEQFF. The CDR3 nucleotides read TGTGCCAGCAGTGAACCGGTCGAGCAGTTCTTC.

A single count supports this clone. V and J are TRBV19 and TRBJ1-2, with 7 bases lining up with TRBD1. CDR1 and CDR2 (germline): LNHDA, SQIVND (reference sequence). Trimming removed 6 bases from V and 1 base from J; junction bases left unmatched: 8. The CDR3 has 15 residues. CDR3: CASRESGQVNYGYTF. The CDR3 coding sequence is TGTGCCAGTAGAGAAAGCGGACAGGTTAACTATGGCTACACCTTC. Together with reference TRBV19 and TRBJ1-2, the CDR3 gives the full variable domain: DGGITQSPKYLFRKEGQNVTLSCEQNLNHDAMYWYRQDPGQGLRLIYYSQIVNDFQKGDIAEGYSVSREKKESFPLTVTSAQKNPTAFYLCASRESGQVNYGYTFGSGTRLTVV.

The chain has TRBV6-5 and TRBJ2-3; the D gene is possibly TRBD2 (6 bases). V was pared by 7 bases and J by 3 bases, with 11 bases between. Germline V gene sequence: CDR1 MNHEY, CDR2 SVGAGI. The CDR3 loop spans 13 amino acids. CDR3 bases: TGTGCCAGCACTAGCGTGCTAACAGATACGCAGTATTTT. It is translated as CASTSVLTDTQYF.

The chain carries TRBV5-4 and TRBJ1-2, with 7 positions matching TRBD1. This CDR3 is 13 amino acids long. Germline assignment: CDR1 SGHNT and CDR2 YYREEE (reference sequence). V was clipped by 0 bases and J by 5 bases; unmatched bases: 1. This CDR3 is CASSLGTGYGYTF. DNA for the CDR3: TGTGCCAGCAGCTTGGGGACAGGTTATGGCTACACCTTC.

The V call is TRBV18, the J call TRBJ2-3; 8 positions agree with TRBD2. The CDR3 is made up of 15 amino acids. Looked up from germline, CDR1 is KGHSH and CDR2 is LQKENI. Trimming removed 3 bases from V and 5 bases from J; junction bases left unmatched: 7. DNA for the CDR3: TGTGCCAGCTCACCCACCCAGCGGGGGTTAGATACGCAGTATTTT. Translating gives CASSPTQRGLDTQYF.

The CDR3, as DNA: TGTGCCAGCAGTTCCTCCGGGACAGGGTTTCACGGGGAGCTGTTTTTT. Translating gives CASSSSGTGFHGELFF. The chain combines TRBV27 with TRBJ2-2; 9 nucleotides align to TRBD1. This CDR3 has 16 residues. Germline V gene lookup returns CDR1 MNHEY and CDR2 SMNVEV (reference sequence). V was clipped by 4 bases and J by 7 bases; unmatched bases: 10.